Below are 25 T cell receptor beta chains sequenced from a single sample in a study of blood T cell repertoires in COVID-19. Sequencing used immunoSEQ multiplex PCR; TCRdb keeps in-frame clones, though not all of them. Counted here are about 95,000 clones, about nine tenths occurring once; the ten biggest clones make up 4.5% to 5.5%. Specimen: peripheral blood. All receptors come from a man aged 60-69 years with COVID-19, enrolled during active disease.

This clone has just one count. The chain is built from TRBV5-4 and TRBJ2-3; tentatively, D is TRBD1 (6 bases). Deletions cut 4 bases from V and 5 bases from J, with 23 bases between. Germline V CDR1 and CDR2: SGHNT, YYREEE (reference sequence). CDR3 length equals 17 residues. The CDR3 loop reads CASSPGSITGFIDTQYF. In DNA form, the CDR3 reads TGTGCCAGCAGCCCAGGGTCGATAACAGGGTTTATAGATACGCAGTATTTT.

This clone has a handful of counts. The V and J genes are TRBV29-1 and TRBJ2-6; 7 nucleotides align to TRBD2. CDR1 SQVTM and CDR2 ANQGSEA come from the germline V gene. J gave up 1 base and V 4 bases, and 1 base lay outside the gene matches. The CDR3 runs to 14 residues. CDR3 protein: CSVAGGSGANVLTF. CDR3 DNA: TGCAGCGTTGCCGGGGGGTCTGGGGCCAACGTCCTGACTTTC.

This chain joins TRBV11-3 and TRBJ1-4; D gene unclear. Trimming took 5 bases from V and 4 from J, leaving 14 bases between them. The CDR3 is 15 amino acids. The germline V gene encodes CDR1 SGHNT and CDR2 YENEEA. The CDR3 region has the DNA TGTGCCAGCAGCCAATCCCCGGGAAATAATGAAAAACTGTTTTTT. Protein product: CASSQSPGNNEKLFF.

The count of this clone is one. V and J are TRBV29-1 and TRBJ2-7; D unclear. This CDR3 has 13 residues. Germline loops: CDR1 SQVTM, CDR2 ANQGSEA. V lost 0 bases and J 2 bases, leaving 8 bases between the germline ends. The CDR3 spells CSVEEPGPYEQYF. The CDR3 DNA reads TGCAGCGTTGAAGAACCAGGCCCCTACGAGCAGTACTTC.

The genes are TRBV19 and TRBJ2-1; 7 bases match TRBD2. Germline values: CDR1 LNHDA, CDR2 SQIVND (reference sequence). The CDR3 sequence is 15 residues long. Trimming cost V 5 bases and J 9 bases; bases outside gene matches: 13. CDR3 amino acids: CASSEGGSPRVEQFF. The CDR3, as DNA: TGTGCCAGTAGTGAGGGCGGGAGCCCTAGGGTTGAGCAGTTCTTC.

In its sample, this clone was seen a few times. The chain couples TRBV6-5 to TRBJ2-2; D is ambiguous. CDR1 MNHEY and CDR2 SVGAGI come from the germline V gene. There are 15 residues in the CDR3. Trimming took 1 base from V and 3 from J, leaving 9 bases between them. The CDR3 region has the DNA TGTGCCAGCAGTTACTTCCCGGCGGACACCGGGGAGCTGTTTTTT. This encodes CASSYFPADTGELFF.

This clone appeared once. V usage is TRBV4-1 and J usage is TRBJ1-5, with D perhaps TRBD1 (6 bases). Looked up from germline, CDR1 is MGHRA and CDR2 is YSYEKL. V was cut by 3 bases and J by 8 bases, with 14 bases left in between. The CDR3 contains 14 residues. Here the CDR3 reads CASSQYRAAEPQHF. The CDR3, as DNA: TGCGCCAGCAGCCAGTACAGGGCTGCAGAGCCCCAGCATTTT.

This chain joins TRBV5-1 and TRBJ1-4; a possible D gene is TRBD1 (6 bases). Trimming took off 2 bases at V and 5 bases at J, with 10 bases between the two ends. The germline gives CDR1 SGHRS, CDR2 YFSETQ. The CDR3 contains 14 residues. Here the CDR3 reads CASSLQGHNEKLFF. The CDR3 region has the DNA TGCGCCAGCAGCTTACAGGGCCACAATGAAAAACTGTTTTTT.

This chain connects TRBV28 to TRBJ1-2; D gene unclear. CDR1 MDHEN and CDR2 SYDVKM come from the germline V gene. V was pared by 7 bases and J by 8 bases, with 20 bases between. The CDR3 has 14 amino acids. The CDR3 loop is CASTTGSPEGGYTF. In DNA, the CDR3 is TGTGCCAGCACCACGGGATCCCCGGAGGGAGGCTACACCTTC.

The genes are TRBV7-8 and TRBJ1-5; no reliable D call. CDR3 length equals 15 residues. Between the trimmed V and J ends, which lost 0 bases and 2 bases, there was a span of 8 bases. Germline V gene sequence: CDR1 SGHVS, CDR2 FQNEAQ. The CDR3 loop reads CASSLARYGNQPQHF. CDR3 DNA: TGTGCCAGCAGCTTAGCCAGGTATGGCAATCAGCCCCAGCATTTT.

The V call is TRBV2, the J call TRBJ1-5; TRBD1 matches 10 bases. The CDR3 is 15 amino acids. Germline V CDR1 and CDR2: SNHLY, FYNNEI. J gave up 4 bases and V 8 bases, and 8 bases lay outside the gene matches. The CDR3 loop is CASSQDRGENQPQHF. The CDR3 DNA follows: TGTGCCAGCTCCCAGGACAGGGGGGAAAATCAGCCCCAGCATTTT.

The chain is built from TRBV19 and TRBJ2-7, with D hard to call. The V gene's germline CDR1 is LNHDA and CDR2 SQIVND (reference sequence). The V end lost 1 base, the J end lost 1 base, and 11 bases lay between the germline ends. The length of the CDR3 is 15 residues. In nucleotides, the CDR3 is TGTGCCAGTAGTATAGGCACCAGTTCTTCCTACGAGCAGTACTTC. Its protein product is CASSIGTSSSYEQYF.

This chain's CDR3 is CASSPGTGDGYTF. In DNA, the CDR3 is TGTGCCAGCAGTCCCGGGACAGGGGATGGCTACACCTTC. The chain employs TRBV28 and TRBJ1-2; 10 bases align to TRBD1. V dropped 5 bases and J dropped 6; count of bases not matched to a gene: 3. This CDR3 is 13 amino acids long. The germline CDR1 and CDR2 sequences are MDHEN and SYDVKM.

V gene TRBV6-5 combines with J gene TRBJ1-4; D unclear. The CDR3 has 14 residues. Trimming pared 5 bases from V and 0 bases from J, leaving 7 bases between. Germline V gives CDR1 MNHEY, CDR2 SVGAGI. CDR3 residues: CASSTGSTNEKLFF. The CDR3 region has the DNA TGTGCCAGCAGTACTGGTTCAACTAATGAAAAACTGTTTTTT.

V and J are TRBV13 and TRBJ2-6; 10 bases are shared with TRBD1. Germline lookup yields CDR1 PRHDT and CDR2 FYEKMQ (reference sequence). The V segment lost 4 bases and the J segment 0 bases; nucleotides outside the gene matches: 6. The CDR3 spans 18 residues. The CDR3 DNA reads TGTGCCAGCAGCTCGAAGGGACAGGGGTCCTCTGGGGCCAACGTCCTGACTTTC. Its translation is CASSSKGQGSSGANVLTF.

The chain employs TRBV6-1 and TRBJ1-3, with a possible D match to TRBD1 (5 bases). V lost 4 bases and J lost 4, with 17 bases in between. The germline V gene has CDR1 MNHNS and CDR2 SASEGT. The CDR3 sequence is 16 residues long. The CDR3 reads CASSGGRDAGGNTIYF. The CDR3 region has the DNA TGTGCCAGCAGTGGGGGACGGGACGCGGGGGGAAACACCATATATTTT.

The CDR3 reads CSVAPGYTF. CDR3 sequence (DNA): TGCAGCGTAGCGCCTGGCTACACCTTC. The rearrangement joins TRBV29-1 to TRBJ1-2; D uncertain. Germline-derived CDR1 and CDR2 are SQVTM and ANQGSEA. V lost 6 bases and J lost 7, with 6 bases in between. The length of the CDR3 is 9 residues.

This chain joins TRBV6-1 and TRBJ2-2; D is ambiguous. The V end lost 0 bases, the J end lost 2 bases, and 10 bases lay between the germline ends. CDR1 is MNHNS, CDR2 SASEGT, per germline. The CDR3 loop spans 16 amino acids. The CDR3: CASSEAYGGNTGELFF. The CDR3 region has the DNA TGTGCCAGCAGTGAAGCATATGGCGGCAACACCGGGGAGCTGTTTTTT.

The V call is TRBV30, the J call TRBJ2-6, with D possibly being TRBD2 (5 bases). Germline lookup yields CDR1 GTSNPN and CDR2 SVGIG (reference sequence). Trimming removed 0 bases at V and 4 bases at J, with 10 bases between. The CDR3 length is 15 residues. This chain's CDR3 is CAWSVLGSGANVLTF. The CDR3 DNA follows: TGTGCCTGGAGTGTACTAGGGTCCGGGGCCAACGTCCTGACTTTC.

The chain carries TRBV30 and TRBJ1-1; 7 positions agree with TRBD1. With V trimmed by 0 bases and J by 3 bases, 4 bases remained unmatched. From germline, CDR1 is GTSNPN and CDR2 SVGIG (reference sequence). There are 14 residues in the CDR3. The CDR3 region has the DNA TGTGCCTGGAGTGTAAGGGGGCGGGACACTGAAGCTTTCTTT. This codes for CAWSVRGRDTEAFF.

The chain joins TRBV5-1 to TRBJ1-4; D unclear. The CDR3 has 15 residues. V was clipped by 3 bases and J by 2 bases, with 11 bases between them. The germline CDR1 and CDR2 sequences are SGHRS and YFSETQ. The CDR3 nucleotides read TGCGCCAGCAGCTGGGGAGGGAGCACTAATGAAAAACTGTTTTTT. Translating it yields CASSWGGSTNEKLFF.

A few counts support this clone. This chain's CDR3 is CASSTGGPNAYTEAFF. The CDR3 DNA reads TGTGCCAGCAGTACCGGCGGGCCGAATGCCTACACTGAAGCTTTCTTT. The chain joins TRBV2 to TRBJ1-1; D is unclear. This CDR3 has 16 amino acids. V lost 5 bases to trimming and J lost 3 bases, with 19 bases between them. Per germline, CDR1 SNHLY and CDR2 FYNNEI.

The V call is TRBV19, the J call TRBJ2-3; no clear D. The CDR3 is 14 amino acids. Germline V gene lookup returns CDR1 LNHDA and CDR2 SQIVND (reference sequence). V lost 5 bases and J 0 bases, leaving 9 bases between the germline ends. CDR3 DNA: TGTGCCAGTAGTCCCCGTCAGAGCACAGATACGCAGTATTTT. Protein sequence: CASSPRQSTDTQYF.

V is TRBV6-5 and J is TRBJ2-4; TRBD1 matches 7 bases. CDR1 is MNHEY and CDR2 is SVGAGI in the germline V gene. The CDR3 spans 14 residues. J lost 3 bases, V lost 4 bases, and 3 bases had no gene match. The DNA of the CDR3 is TGTGCCAGCAGTTCTGACAGGGTCAAAAACATTCAGTACTTC. Translated, it gives CASSSDRVKNIQYF.

This chain uses TRBV9 with TRBJ2-1, with TRBD2 matching over 15 bases. The ends lost 4 bases at V and 7 bases at J; junction bases unmatched: 9. The CDR3 covers 17 residues. Germline loops: CDR1 SGDLS, CDR2 YYNGEE. DNA for the CDR3: TGTGCCAGCAGCTTGGGACTAGCGGGAGGTAATGGTAATGAGCAGTTCTTC. Encoded protein: CASSLGLAGGNGNEQFF.